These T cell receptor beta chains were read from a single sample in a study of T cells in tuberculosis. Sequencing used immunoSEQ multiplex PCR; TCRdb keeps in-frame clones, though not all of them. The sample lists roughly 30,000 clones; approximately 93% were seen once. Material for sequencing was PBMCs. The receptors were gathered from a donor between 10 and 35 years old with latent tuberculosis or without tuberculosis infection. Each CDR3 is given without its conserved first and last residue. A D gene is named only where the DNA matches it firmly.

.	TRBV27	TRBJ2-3	ASSHGGTDTQY
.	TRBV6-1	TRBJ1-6	ASSETPVQAGRVALH
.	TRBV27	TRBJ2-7	ASRRPRSYEQY
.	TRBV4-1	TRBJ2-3	ASSQDPGDTQY
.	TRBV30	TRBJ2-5	AWGLRVRETQY
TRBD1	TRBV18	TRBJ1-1	ASSLIGPGQMNTEAF
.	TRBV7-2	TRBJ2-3	ASSLSFGGLIDTQY
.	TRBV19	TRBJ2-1	ASSLRPDSYNEQF
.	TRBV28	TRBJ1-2	ASSPFPSRGYT
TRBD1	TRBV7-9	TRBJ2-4	ASSHGQGNIQY
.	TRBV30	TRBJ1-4	AWSVHSLPNEKLF
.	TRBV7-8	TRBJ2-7	ASRPLGGLLYEQY
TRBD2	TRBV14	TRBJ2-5	ASSPGLAAGGETQY
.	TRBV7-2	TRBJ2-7	ASSSSPTVREKY
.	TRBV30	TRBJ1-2	AWSEYRAAYGYT
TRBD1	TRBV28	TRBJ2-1	ASSSGTGYNEQF
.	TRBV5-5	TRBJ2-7	ASSIWVRQWVGSYEQY
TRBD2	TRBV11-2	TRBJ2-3	ASSPGGSSGGSTDTQY
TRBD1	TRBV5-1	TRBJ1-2	ASSLTGDYGYT
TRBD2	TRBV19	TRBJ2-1	ASSIELAGIYNEQF
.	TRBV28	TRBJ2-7	ASSLSPGWITYEQY
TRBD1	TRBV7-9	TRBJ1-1	ASSLRGTGDDTEAF
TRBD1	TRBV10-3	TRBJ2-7	AISEGQEEDEQY
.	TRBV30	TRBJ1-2	AWSSRGAGYT
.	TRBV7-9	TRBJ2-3	ASSPRAVRVEDTQY
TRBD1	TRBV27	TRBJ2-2	ASSLRGQGALTGELF
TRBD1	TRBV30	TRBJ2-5	ATSTGGLKTQY
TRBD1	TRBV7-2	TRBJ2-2	ASSPGTGVSGELF
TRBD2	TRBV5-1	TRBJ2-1	ASSRTSGRVSYNEQF
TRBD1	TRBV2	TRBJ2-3	ASSPGQGMVDTQY
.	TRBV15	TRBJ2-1	ATSRDVGEQF
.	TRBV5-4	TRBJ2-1	ASSLDPDYNEQF
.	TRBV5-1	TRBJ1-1	ASSLAGRGNTEAF
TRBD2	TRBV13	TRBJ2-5	ASSLVGWGPSGDGETQY
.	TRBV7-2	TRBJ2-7	ASSSQGVGSYEQY
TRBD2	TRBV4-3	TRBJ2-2	ASSKLSTSGGNTGELF
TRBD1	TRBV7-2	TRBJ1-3	ASSLVGTGAYISGNTIY
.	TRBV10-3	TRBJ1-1	AISEEGNTEAF
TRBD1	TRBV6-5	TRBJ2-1	ASSLSRQGHNEQF
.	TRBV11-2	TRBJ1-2	ASSTSVAGDDYGYT
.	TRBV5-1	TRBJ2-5	ASSPGTPEYQETQY
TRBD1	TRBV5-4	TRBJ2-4	ASSRRDRGYNIQY
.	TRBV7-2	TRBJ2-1	ASTGDSSLNSEQF
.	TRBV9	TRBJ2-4	ASSPGVSMDIQY
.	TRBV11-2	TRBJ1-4	ASSLQGEGEKLF
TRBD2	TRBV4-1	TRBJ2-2	ASSQDERGGTGELF
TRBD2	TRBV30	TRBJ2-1	AWSVSGGSSYNEQF
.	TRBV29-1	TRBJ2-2	SVEIVPGGELF